The clone carrying this TCR beta chain was counted a single time. Germline V lookup: CDR1 SGDLS, CDR2 YYNGEE. Trimming left V 4 bases short and J 0 bases short, with 12 bases between. The CDR3 consists of 15 residues. This entry comes from a study of blood T cell repertoires in COVID-19. Only in-frame clones appear in the TCRdb table, and some are missing; sequencing was by immunoSEQ multiplex PCR. Of hundreds of thousands of clones listed, about 90% are singletons. The age range of participants was about 18 to 89 years, with residence in approximately 25 US areas. The chain recombines TRBV9 with TRBJ2-3; tentatively, D is TRBD2 (6 bases). Sequences were obtained from PBMCs or T cells enriched from blood (not recorded which). This receptor was obtained from a woman between 50 and 59 years old with acute COVID-19. This chain's CDR3 is CASSISGTSTDTQYF. The DNA for the CDR3 is TGTGCCAGCAGCATATCCGGGACTAGCACAGATACGCAGTATTTT.